These 27 T cell receptor beta chains share one sample of origin, sequenced in a study of molecular identifiers for immune sequencing clone quantification (dated by TCRdb to the late 2010s). The method behind the library was PCR. Sequenced on an Illumina HiSeq 4000. TCRdb reworked the public reads: Q25 trimming with fastp, MiXCR clone assembly, productive beta chains retained. Entries are consolidated by CDR3 protein sequence, retaining the most common genes and DNA. Here the sample has about 640,000 distinct CDR3 sequences; approximately 20% occur a single time. Jointly, the top ten make up roughly 0.85% of the sample. Sequencing was performed on naive CD8+ T cells from blood, with Jurkat cell RNA spiked in. The sample's cell subset or site label is to be understood as: FACS-sorted CD8+CD4-CCR7+CD45RA+ naive T cells. Every receptor here comes from a human donor in good health. Some libraries in this study had Jurkat cell RNA spiked in.

Details on this clonotype: One end of the junction is discordant with germline, which a read error may explain. CDR3 nucleotide sequence: TGCGCCAGCAGCCCGGGACAGGGCGACTATGGCTACATCTTC. It specifies CASSPGQGDYGYIF. The rearrangement uses TRBV4-3 and TRBJ1-2, with 9 bases that match TRBD1. This CDR3 region has 14 residues. The V gene's germline CDR1 is LGHNA and CDR2 YSLEER.

This clonotype was recorded many times. The V call is TRBV7-8, the J call TRBJ2-3, with D possibly TRBD2 on 6 matching bases. This CDR3 comprises 15 residues. The germline V and J ends were trimmed by 7 bases and 2 bases, with 16 bases remaining between them. Germline assignment: CDR1 SGHVS and CDR2 FQNEAQ. Here the CDR3 reads CASIPGVGDTDTQYF. The CDR3 DNA sequence: TGTGCCAGCATCCCGGGGGTGGGGGACACAGATACGCAGTATTTT.

This clonotype was counted at least ten times. This chain uses TRBV30 with TRBJ2-7, with TRBD1 matching 10 bases. CDR3 size: 14 residues. The J segment lost 4 bases and the V segment lost 0 bases, leaving 3 bases of the junction unmatched. CDR1 GTSNPN and CDR2 SVGIG come from the germline V gene (reference sequence). CDR3 amino acids: CAWSVGTGAYEQYF. The CDR3, as DNA: TGTGCCTGGAGTGTAGGGACAGGGGCATACGAGCAGTACTTC.

This clonotype was seen many times. The V gene is TRBV9, the J gene TRBJ2-3; 10 nucleotides align to TRBD2. Germline V CDR1 and CDR2: SGDLS, YYNGEE. Unmatched junction bases numbered 5, after V lost 0 bases and J lost 4 bases. The CDR3 loop spans 16 amino acids. The CDR3 DNA reads as TGTGCCAGCAGCGTAGAAACTAGCGGGACAGCAGATACGCAGTATTTT. Translated: CASSVETSGTADTQYF.

A remark on this clonotype: A much larger clonotype is one base distant, so this may be a read error. This chain joins TRBV9 and TRBJ1-1; D gene unclear. Germline-derived CDR1 and CDR2 are SGDLS and YYNGEE. V was pared by 2 bases and J by 5 bases, with 13 bases between. There are 14 residues in the CDR3. CDR3 DNA: TGTGCCAGCAGCGTGCCTTCCCTAGGGACTGAAGCTTTCTTT. This gives the protein CASSVPSLGTEAFF.

With respect to this clonotype: Possible read error: a much larger clone is one base away. This rearrangement joins TRBV29-1 to TRBJ2-7; possible D gene TRBD2, 6 bases. This CDR3 comprises 13 residues. Germline loops: CDR1 SQVTM, CDR2 ANQGSEA. DNA for the CDR3: TGCAGCGTTGAGGGGGGTCTTACCTACGAGCGGTACTTC. It is translated as CSVEGGLTYERYF.

This clonotype was counted many times. The chain uses TRBV20-1 and TRBJ2-7; D perhaps matches TRBD2 (6 bases). The CDR3 is 13 amino acids. Germline V lookup: CDR1 DFQATT, CDR2 SNEGSKA (reference sequence). The V and J ends lost 3 bases and 3 bases respectively, with 12 bases between them. Here the CDR3 reads CSAREGWGYEQYF. The CDR3 DNA sequence: TGCAGTGCTAGGGAGGGTTGGGGCTACGAGCAGTACTTC.

This chain links TRBV2 with TRBJ1-1; TRBD1 is a possible D gene (6 bases). Trimming pared 6 bases from V and 6 bases from J, leaving 11 bases between. The CDR3 length is 12 residues. Germline V gene data show CDR1 as SNHLY and CDR2 as FYNNEI. CDR3 DNA sequence: TGTGCCAGCAGCACAGGGCCCCCTGAAGCTTTCTTT. It encodes CASSTGPPEAFF.

Points on this clonotype: A clone one base away is much larger, so this may be a read error. This sequence joins TRBV5-6 and TRBJ2-7; perhaps TRBD1 as D (5 bases). This CDR3 is 14 amino acids long. Germline values: CDR1 SGHDT, CDR2 YYEEEE. With 4 bases removed from V and 4 bases from J, the gap between germline ends came to 15 bases. The CDR3, as DNA: TGTGCCAGCAGCCAGAGTGGGGCTTGGTACGAGCAGTACTTC. It is translated as CASSQSGAWYEQYF.

This clonotype has a count of ten or more. This chain uses TRBV25-1 with TRBJ2-3; weak D call: TRBD1 (6 bases). The V end was cut by 2 bases, the J end by 6 bases, with 9 bases between. This CDR3 is built from 13 residues. Germline V gives CDR1 MGHDK, CDR2 SYGVNS. CDR3: CASSEGGDDTQYF. As DNA, the CDR3 is TGTGCCAGCAGTGAAGGGGGCGACGATACGCAGTATTTT.

This clonotype was seen ten or more times. The chain uses TRBV7-9 and TRBJ2-2; 7 nucleotides align to TRBD1. This CDR3 comprises 16 residues. From germline, CDR1 is SEHNR and CDR2 FQNEAQ (reference sequence). J lost 2 bases, V lost 2 bases, and 5 bases had no gene match. DNA of the CDR3: TGTGCCAGCAGCTTACTGACAGGGAAAAACACCGGGGAGCTGTTTTTT. Its translation is CASSLLTGKNTGELFF.

In its sample, this clonotype was seen a few times. The chain couples TRBV6-2 or TRBV6-3 to TRBJ2-3, with 8 bases fitting TRBD2. There are 16 residues in the CDR3. Germline trimming cut 6 bases from V and 0 bases from J; bases unmatched to any gene: 8. CDR1 and CDR2 from the germline V gene are MNHEY and SVGEGT. The chain's CDR3 is CASRSAGVFSTDTQYF. The CDR3 coding sequence is TGTGCCAGCAGATCAGCGGGAGTCTTTAGCACAGATACGCAGTATTTT.

This clonotype was detected many times. The chain combines TRBV7-9 with TRBJ1-5, with 8 bases identical to TRBD1. After removal of 1 base from V and 2 bases from J, the junction contained 4 bases not matched to a gene. The CDR3 has 16 residues. Per germline, CDR1 SEHNR and CDR2 FQNEAQ (reference sequence). CDR3 sequence reads: CASSLGGQGGNQPQHF. The CDR3 coding sequence is TGTGCCAGCAGCTTAGGCGGACAGGGTGGCAATCAGCCCCAGCATTTT.

This clonotype was recorded at least ten times. CDR3 protein: CASSFRLYYEQYF. The CDR3 coding sequence is TGTGCCAGCAGCTTTCGTCTATACTACGAGCAGTACTTC. The V gene is TRBV5-5, the J gene TRBJ2-7; no clear D gene. This CDR3 region has 13 residues. CDR1 SGHKS and CDR2 YYEKEE come from the germline V gene (reference sequence). The V and J ends lost 2 bases and 3 bases respectively, with 9 bases between them.

This clonotype showed up many times. The chain is built from TRBV29-1 and TRBJ2-7; 7 nucleotides match TRBD1. V shed 2 bases, J shed 2 bases, and the junction held 6 bases outside the gene matches. The CDR3 sequence is 14 residues long. Germline assignment: CDR1 SQVTM and CDR2 ANQGSEA. The CDR3 loop reads CSVETGQGAYEQYF. For the CDR3, the DNA is TGCAGCGTTGAAACCGGCCAGGGGGCCTACGAGCAGTACTTC.

This clonotype occurred many times. V is TRBV5-4 and J is TRBJ2-2; 10 positions agree with TRBD2. J lost 13 bases, V lost 4 bases, and 16 bases had no gene match. CDR1 and CDR2 (germline): SGHNT, YYREEE (reference sequence). There are 16 residues in the CDR3. CDR3 DNA sequence: TGTGCCAGCAGCCACATAATGGGACTAGCGCGAGAGAGGCTGTTTTTT. It is translated as CASSHIMGLARERLFF.

The chain links TRBV20-1 to TRBJ1-2, with unresolved D. The CDR3 totals 16 residues. Germline-derived CDR1 and CDR2 are DFQATT and SNEGSKA (reference sequence). Trimming shortened V by 1 base and J by 5 bases, and 20 bases separated the two germline ends. CDR3 residues: CSARGLNRQGYYGYTF. The DNA for the CDR3 is TGCAGTGCTAGAGGTTTGAATCGCCAAGGATATTATGGCTACACCTTC.

The chain couples TRBV5-6 to TRBJ2-2; a weak D match, TRBD2 (5 bases). Germline loops: CDR1 SGHDT, CDR2 YYEEEE. This CDR3 comprises 14 residues. Trimming left V 3 bases short and J 4 bases short, with 10 bases between. CDR3 region: CASSYWTLTGELFF. The CDR3 DNA is TGTGCCAGCAGCTATTGGACTCTCACCGGGGAGCTGTTTTTT.

V usage is TRBV10-3 and J usage is TRBJ2-3; D is possibly TRBD1 or TRBD2 (6 bases each). In germline, CDR1 is ENHRY, CDR2 SYGVKD. The ends were cut back, 4 bases at V and 2 bases at J, with 10 bases in the middle. The CDR3 covers 14 residues. This CDR3 reads CAISGGGFTDTQYF. CDR3 coding DNA: TGTGCCATCAGTGGAGGGGGGTTCACAGATACGCAGTATTTT.

This clonotype was detected many times. The chain links TRBV7-2 to TRBJ1-2; tentatively, D is TRBD1 (5 bases). V was shortened by 1 base and J by 3 bases, with 6 bases between the two germline ends. This CDR3 is 13 amino acids long. Germline V gene data show CDR1 as SGHTA and CDR2 as FQGNSA. The CDR3 region is CASSLGGYYGYTF. CDR3 DNA sequence: TGTGCCAGCAGCTTAGGGGGGTACTATGGCTACACCTTC.

The chain joins TRBV27 to TRBJ1-1; D possibly corresponds to TRBD1 (6 bases). This CDR3 contains 14 residues. Trimming pared 1 base from V and 3 bases from J, leaving 9 bases between. Germline V lookup: CDR1 MNHEY, CDR2 SMNVEV (reference sequence). The CDR3 bases are TGTGCCAGCAGTTTATTAACAGGGTACACTGAAGCTTTCTTT. Translated: CASSLLTGYTEAFF.

This clonotype occurred many times. V gene TRBV12-3 or TRBV12-4 combines with J gene TRBJ1-3, with D unresolved. CDR3 size: 15 residues. Between the trimmed V and J ends, which lost 5 bases and 0 bases, there was a span of 11 bases. The DNA for the CDR3 is TGTGCCAGCAGTGAATGGGCCGACTCTGGAAACACCATATATTTT. It yields the protein CASSEWADSGNTIYF.

Concerning this clonotype itself: A much more abundant neighbour one base away suggests this may be a read error. The rearrangement links TRBV6-2 or TRBV6-3 to TRBJ1-5; no clear D gene. Germline V gene sequence: CDR1 MNHEY, CDR2 SVGEGT. The CDR3 sequence is 15 residues long. The CDR3 DNA sequence: TGTGCCAGCAGTTCCGCCAAAGTAAGCAATCAGTCCCAGCATTTT. Translated, it gives CASSSAKVSNQSQHF.

The chain employs TRBV29-1 and TRBJ2-3, with 13 positions matching TRBD2. Germline CDR1 and CDR2: SQVTM and ANQGSEA. The trim removed 5 bases at V and 2 bases at J, leaving 13 bases unmatched. The CDR3 sequence is 18 residues long. CDR3 sequence: CSVQGTSGNQTFTDTQYF. The CDR3 region has the DNA TGCAGCGTTCAGGGGACTAGCGGGAACCAGACTTTCACAGATACGCAGTATTTT.

This clonotype was seen at least ten times. The chain carries TRBV7-9 and TRBJ2-3, with D hard to call. The CDR3 runs to 13 residues. Germline V CDR1 and CDR2: SEHNR, FQNEAQ (reference sequence). V shed 5 bases and J shed 3 bases, with 9 bases lying between them. In DNA form, the CDR3 reads TGTGCCAGCAGCCCCAGTTGGACAGATACGCAGTATTTT. It codes for CASSPSWTDTQYF.

This clonotype was seen repeatedly, ten times or more. The V and J genes are TRBV7-9 and TRBJ2-2; unclear D gene. Germline loops: CDR1 SEHNR, CDR2 FQNEAQ (reference sequence). V was cut by 2 bases and J by 1 base, with 8 bases left in between. This CDR3 region has 15 residues. The CDR3 loop is CASSLSTGNTGELFF. CDR3 DNA: TGTGCCAGCAGCTTATCTACGGGGAACACCGGGGAGCTGTTTTTT.

This clonotype occurred many times. The V gene is TRBV6-5, the J gene TRBJ2-3; the match to TRBD1 covers 8 bases. The CDR3 contains 15 residues. V shed 2 bases and J 1 base; nucleotides not matched to a gene: 2. CDR1 and CDR2 from the germline V gene are MNHEY and SVGAGI. The CDR3, as DNA: TGTGCCAGCAGTTACGGGGGACAGGGCACAGATACGCAGTATTTT. Translated: CASSYGGQGTDTQYF.